A selection of T cell receptor beta chains follows, all from one sample in a study of early T cells in non-severe SARS-CoV-2 infection. From the 5' RACE reads, TCRdb called clonotypes with MiXCR, one entry per CDR3 protein. The table has around 57,000 distinct CDR3 sequences, approximately 8% seen once. Sequenced input: whole blood. The receptor source for this set is an adult who was a healthcare worker with PCR-confirmed SARS-CoV-2 infection or an uninfected control (not recorded which). The conserved cysteine and the conserved F or W are not part of the CDR3 here. D genes are given only for firm matches. Only some rows state a clone size, as once, few, many or a class for expanded clones.

V	size	D	CDR3
TRBV27	NA	TRBD1	ASSWDRVSSPLH
TRBV12-3/TRBV12-4	few	NA	ASKGLWTKTGELF
TRBV7-9	medium-sized	NA	ASSLEKGKLF
TRBV7-9	NA	TRBD2	ASSPRTSGNYEQY
TRBV7-8	many	NA	ASSLEGVGGTDTQY
TRBV4-1	many	NA	ASSQGRPNSPLH
TRBV29-1	NA	NA	SVDVLGRPNEQF
TRBV29-1	NA	TRBD1	SGTGNPYNEQF
TRBV12-5	NA	TRBD2	ASGSPGTSYEQY
TRBV6-1	many	NA	ASSAKRNVGTPRGTDTQY
TRBV9	many	NA	ASSVDGTPGGEQY
TRBV2	few	NA	ASSEVGGNEQF
TRBV7-9	few	TRBD1	ASSLGGQFSETQY
TRBV21-1	few	NA	ASSPPPEGGEKDTQY
TRBV6-7	few	TRBD2	ASNPTSGGAHSGELF
TRBV7-6	many	NA	ASSPRTLNTEAF
TRBV2	few	NA	ASTPGNSPLH